The 25 T cell receptor beta chains below all came from one sample that was sequenced in a study of tumor-infiltrating lymphocytes in localized non-small cell lung cancer. The repertoire was sequenced with immunoSEQ multiplex PCR; TCRdb's copy has only in-frame clones and lacks some. The table has about 10,000 clones, roughly three quarters seen once; the top ten hold around 20%. Material for sequencing was lung tumor tissue. The receptors were sampled from a human donor with non-small cell lung cancer.

The genes are TRBV5-5 and TRBJ1-5, with D possibly TRBD1 on 5 matching bases. Trimming removed 4 bases from V and 2 bases from J, with 13 bases in between. Germline-derived CDR1 and CDR2 are SGHKS and YYEKEE (reference sequence). This CDR3 is built from 15 residues. The CDR3 nucleotides are TGTGCCAGCAGCACCCTGGCGGGGGGCAATCAGCCCCAGCATTTT. It codes for CASSTLAGGNQPQHF.

V usage is TRBV5-1 and J usage is TRBJ1-6, with no clear D. Germline V CDR1 and CDR2: SGHRS, YFSETQ. V lost 4 bases, J lost 6 bases, and 14 bases lay in between. The CDR3 consists of 15 residues. The CDR3 region has the DNA TGCGCCAGCAGCATTCGGACCGGAACTAATTCACCCCTCCACTTT. It specifies CASSIRTGTNSPLHF.

A word on this clone: A read error may produce the germline difference seen at one junction end. The CDR3 DNA reads TGCGCCAGCACCTTGGACGGGGGGCGAAACACTGAAGCTTTCTTT. Translating it yields CASTLDGGRNTEAFF. The V call is TRBV5-1, the J call TRBJ1-1; tentative D call: TRBD1 (6 bases). The CDR3 contains 15 residues. The germline gives CDR1 SGHRS, CDR2 YFSETQ.

The rearrangement links TRBV4-1 to TRBJ1-6; tentatively, D is TRBD1 (5 bases). Germline CDR1 is MGHRA and CDR2 is YSYEKL. Trimming removed 4 bases at V and 0 bases at J, with 13 bases between. This CDR3 contains 17 residues. CDR3 nucleotide sequence: TGCGCCAGCAGCCCGGGGTGGGGGAACTCCTATAATTCACCCCTCCACTTT. It translates to CASSPGWGNSYNSPLHF.

The V gene is TRBV6-1, the J gene TRBJ1-1, with D uncertain. V lost 4 bases and J 5 bases, leaving 8 bases between the germline ends. The CDR3 consists of 12 residues. CDR1 MNHNS and CDR2 SASEGT come from the germline V gene. The CDR3, as DNA: TGTGCCAGCAGTGTTGCAGAGACTGAAGCTTTCTTT. Its translation is CASSVAETEAFF.

The V call is TRBV29-1, the J call TRBJ2-5, with D hard to call. The CDR3 is 12 amino acids. The V end lost 5 bases, the J end lost 4 bases, and 11 bases lay between the germline ends. CDR1 and CDR2 from the germline V gene are SQVTM and ANQGSEA. The CDR3 reads CSVLLPGETQYF. In DNA, the CDR3 is TGCAGCGTTCTACTACCCGGAGAGACCCAGTACTTC.

The CDR3 region is CASSGPGLAGGLDTQYF. The CDR3 region has the DNA TGTGCCAGCAGCGGACCGGGACTAGCGGGGGGGCTAGATACGCAGTATTTT. The rearrangement links TRBV5-4 to TRBJ2-3, with 16 bases matching TRBD2. Germline CDR1 SGHNT, CDR2 YYREEE (reference sequence). CDR3 length: 17 residues. Losses at the gene ends were 4 bases for V and 5 bases for J; bases not matched to a gene: 7.

The gene calls are TRBV7-2 and TRBJ1-6, with 8 bases matching TRBD1. This CDR3 comprises 14 residues. The germline V gene encodes CDR1 SGHTA and CDR2 FQGNSA. Unmatched junction bases numbered 8, after V lost 1 base and J lost 15 bases. The CDR3 DNA is TGTGCCAGCAGCTTAGGACAGGGGCCCCTCCTCCTCCACTTT. Translated: CASSLGQGPLLLHF.

The rearrangement uses TRBV10-1 and TRBJ1-2; 9 nucleotides agree with TRBD1. The germline CDR1 and CDR2 sequences are WNHNN and SYGVQD (reference sequence). The CDR3 length is 17 residues. V dropped 0 bases and J dropped 4; count of bases not matched to a gene: 9. The CDR3 nucleotides are TGCGCCAGCAGTGAGTCGAGTCTAGGACAGGGGTTCTATGGCTACACCTTC. Its translation: CASSESSLGQGFYGYTF.

The chain is built from TRBV4-1 and TRBJ1-2, with D unresolved. Trimming took off 0 bases at V and 5 bases at J, with 10 bases between the two ends. Germline CDR1 MGHRA, CDR2 YSYEKL. This CDR3 spans 14 amino acids. CDR3 in amino acids: CASSQDGRRYGYTF. The DNA for the CDR3 is TGCGCCAGCAGCCAAGACGGGAGGCGGTATGGCTACACCTTC.

The chain uses TRBV30 and TRBJ1-1; 10 bases agree with TRBD1. From germline, CDR1 is GTSNPN and CDR2 SVGIG (reference sequence). V trimming: 2 bases; J trimming: 1 base; junction bases outside the gene matches: 13. There are 18 residues in the CDR3. CDR3 in DNA: TGTGCCTGGAGTATCCCTCGACAGGGGGCTCAATGGAACACTGAAGCTTTCTTT. Protein sequence: CAWSIPRQGAQWNTEAFF.

This clone is medium-sized in the sample. The chain recombines TRBV4-1 with TRBJ2-1; 9 nucleotides match TRBD2. The CDR3 runs to 16 residues. The V gene's germline CDR1 is MGHRA and CDR2 YSYEKL. V was clipped by 4 bases and J by 2 bases; unmatched bases: 6. The CDR3 DNA reads TGCGCCAGCAGCCGGCACGCTAGCGGGGCCTACAATGAGCAGTTCTTC. It translates to CASSRHASGAYNEQFF.

The chain recombines TRBV6-1 with TRBJ2-1; TRBD2 matches at 14 bases. With 4 bases clipped from V and 9 bases from J, the junction kept 8 bases outside the gene matches. CDR3 length: 16 residues. The V gene's germline CDR1 is MNHNS and CDR2 SASEGT. The CDR3 spells CASSGGTSGGEGEQFF. CDR3 nucleotides: TGTGCCAGCAGTGGGGGGACTAGCGGGGGAGAAGGTGAGCAGTTCTTC.

The chain is built from TRBV2 and TRBJ2-6; D remains ambiguous. Trimming removed 7 bases from V and 0 bases from J, with 7 bases in between. The germline V gene encodes CDR1 SNHLY and CDR2 FYNNEI. CDR3 length: 14 amino acids. The CDR3 region is CASMPGSGANVLTF. The CDR3 nucleotides are TGTGCCAGCATGCCGGGCTCTGGGGCCAACGTCCTGACTTTC.

This clone showed up just a few times. The chain has TRBV18 and TRBJ1-3, with a tentative D call TRBD1 (5 bases). The CDR3 length is 16 residues. Germline assignment: CDR1 KGHSH and CDR2 LQKENI. V lost 2 bases and J 0 bases, leaving 11 bases between the germline ends. CDR3 region: CASSPYDSSSGNTIYF. DNA for the CDR3: TGTGCCAGCTCACCATACGACAGTAGCTCTGGAAACACCATATATTTT.

This sequence joins TRBV5-6 and TRBJ2-7; 13 bases match TRBD2. The CDR3 runs 15 residues. The trim removed 3 bases at V and 4 bases at J, leaving 4 bases unmatched. Per the germline V gene, CDR1 is SGHDT and CDR2 is YYEEEE. The CDR3: CASSSGTSGAYEQYF. The CDR3, as DNA: TGTGCCAGCAGCTCTGGGACTAGCGGGGCGTACGAGCAGTACTTC.

The chain couples TRBV7-8 to TRBJ2-7; D remains ambiguous. The V gene's germline CDR1 is SGHVS and CDR2 FQNEAQ. The V end was cut by 2 bases, the J end by 3 bases, with 11 bases between. CDR3 length: 14 amino acids. As DNA, the CDR3 is TGTGCCAGCAGCTTAAATTCAAAGAACTACGAGCAGTACTTC. Translated, it gives CASSLNSKNYEQYF.

V and J are TRBV7-9 and TRBJ2-3; 9 bases are a match to TRBD2. CDR1 and CDR2 from the germline V gene are SEHNR and FQNEAQ (reference sequence). This CDR3 contains 16 residues. The junction had 10 bases not matched to a gene; V was cut back by 5 bases and J by 4 bases. CDR3 sequence: CASSLSISGGADTQYF. CDR3 in DNA: TGTGCCAGCAGCCTATCCATTAGCGGGGGCGCAGATACGCAGTATTTT.

The CDR3 sequence is CASFQETQYF. The CDR3 coding sequence is TGTGCCAGTTTTCAAGAGACCCAGTACTTC. The V gene is TRBV7-9, the J gene TRBJ2-5; D not certain. Trimming took 9 bases from V and 2 from J, leaving 4 bases between them. CDR1 and CDR2 (germline): SEHNR, FQNEAQ (reference sequence). CDR3 size: 10 residues.

This rearrangement joins TRBV4-1 to TRBJ1-5; possibly TRBD1 for D (6 bases). Germline CDR1 is MGHRA and CDR2 is YSYEKL. The CDR3 sequence is 15 residues long. The V gene lost 1 base and the J gene lost 0 bases, with 7 bases spanning the gap. CDR3: CASSQGTVSNQPQHF. The CDR3 DNA reads as TGCGCCAGCAGCCAAGGGACAGTTAGCAATCAGCCCCAGCATTTT.

The V gene is TRBV18, the J gene TRBJ1-4, with no clear D. From germline, CDR1 is KGHSH and CDR2 LQKENI. V was pared by 6 bases and J by 4 bases, with 9 bases between. The CDR3 runs to 13 residues. CDR3 in DNA: TGTGCCAGCTCGTCAGCTCTTAATGAAAAACTGTTTTTT. Translating gives CASSSALNEKLFF.

This clone was seen more than once but under ten times. The chain recombines TRBV9 with TRBJ2-3, with D maybe TRBD2 (5 bases). Trimming removed 4 bases from V and 1 base from J, with 13 bases in between. Germline CDR1 reads SGDLS; CDR2 reads YYNGEE. The CDR3 consists of 15 residues. CDR3 protein: CASSPRGSGTDTQYF. CDR3 coding DNA: TGTGCCAGCAGCCCCCGGGGTAGCGGCACAGATACGCAGTATTTT.

The chain recombines TRBV27 with TRBJ2-7; D perhaps matches TRBD2 (5 bases). The CDR3 consists of 15 residues. Germline loops: CDR1 MNHEY, CDR2 SMNVEV (reference sequence). V dropped 6 bases and J dropped 2 bases, with 17 bases sitting between them. The CDR3 here is CASRGQLGSAYEQYF. DNA of the CDR3: TGTGCCAGCAGGGGCCAACTAGGTTCCGCCTACGAGCAGTACTTC.

The V and J genes are TRBV5-1 and TRBJ2-5; D is unresolved. V lost 4 bases and J lost 2, with 6 bases in between. Germline V gene sequence: CDR1 SGHRS, CDR2 YFSETQ. The CDR3 contains 12 residues. The CDR3 loop reads CASSQPQETQYF. The CDR3 bases are TGCGCCAGCAGCCAACCACAAGAGACCCAGTACTTC. Based on the CDR3 plus reference TRBV5-1 and TRBJ2-5, the full variable domain is KAGVTQTPRYLIKTRGQQVTLSCSPISGHRSVSWYQQTPGQGLQFLFEYFSETQRNKGNFPGRFSGRQFSNSRSEMNVSTLELGDSALYLCASSQPQETQYFGPGTRLLVL.

This chain joins TRBV19 and TRBJ1-2, with 8 positions matching TRBD1. CDR1 and CDR2 from the germline V gene are LNHDA and SQIVND (reference sequence). V lost 8 bases to trimming and J lost 4 bases; unmatched junction nucleotides: 9. There are 14 residues in the CDR3. The DNA of the CDR3 is TGTGCCAGTCGTCACGGACAGGGACGCTATGGCTACACCTTC. This sequence encodes CASRHGQGRYGYTF.